These T cell receptor beta chains were read from a single sample in a study of Graves' ophthalmopathy and Graves' hyperthyroidism. Via MiXCR, TCRdb re-called the multiplex PCR reads, giving one row per CDR3 protein. The sample records about 50,000 distinct CDR3 sequences, more than 40% being singletons. Source material: peripheral blood. The receptors stem from an adult woman with Graves' ophthalmopathy. CDR3s include the opening cysteine and the closing phenylalanine or tryptophan. The order of the fields is clone size, D gene, J gene, V gene, CDR3 DNA, CDR3 protein. A D gene is named only where the DNA matches it firmly. The size of a clone is reported for some rows only, either as once, few or many, or as a class for expanded clones.

many,TRBD1,TRBJ2-7,TRBV6-2/TRBV6-3,TGTGCCAGCAGTTCCGGGACAGGGTTGCCAGAGCAGTACTTC,CASSSGTGLPEQYF
.,TRBD2,TRBJ2-7,TRBV20-1,TGCAGTGCTAGTAGTCTAGCGGGAAACGAGCAGTACTTC,CSASSLAGNEQYF
many,.,TRBJ2-1,TRBV19,TGTGCCAGCTCTGTAAGGGGCTCCTACAATGAGCAGTTCTTC,CASSVRGSYNEQFF
many,.,TRBJ1-3,TRBV28,TGTGCCAGCAGTTTTACGGGGAGAGGAAACACCATATATTTT,CASSFTGRGNTIYF
many,.,TRBJ1-5,TRBV6-2/TRBV6-3,TGTGCCAGCAGTTACGCCGGAAATCAGCCCCAGCATTTT,CASSYAGNQPQHF
many,TRBD1,TRBJ2-1,TRBV7-2,TGTGCCAGCAGCCCGGGACAGGGCGGGGGAGGGAATGAGCAGTTCTTC,CASSPGQGGGGNEQFF
many,TRBD1,TRBJ1-1,TRBV4-1,TGCGCCAGCAGTCTGGACAGGGATAGCTTCTTCTTT,CASSLDRDSFFF
many,TRBD2,TRBJ2-1,TRBV20-1,TGCAGTGCTAGAGAGGCTAGCGGGAGGGTCGGTGAGCAGTTCTTC,CSAREASGRVGEQFF
once,.,TRBJ2-7,TRBV20-1,TGCCTACAGCTAGACGAGCAGTCCTTC,CLQLDEQSF
.,TRBD1,TRBJ2-2,TRBV2,TGTGCCAGCAGTACACAGGGGTTCACCGGGGAGCTGTTTTTT,CASSTQGFTGELFF
.,TRBD2,TRBJ2-7,TRBV29-1,TGCAGCGTTGGACTAGCGGGACAGACAAGCTACGAGCAGTACTTC,CSVGLAGQTSYEQYF
medium-sized,.,TRBJ2-3,TRBV20-1,TGCAGTGTTGGGACTGAGACAGATACGCAGTATTTT,CSVGTETDTQYF
few,.,TRBJ1-5,TRBV29-1,TGCAGCATCAGGGTAGATGAGGATCAGCCCCAGCATTTT,CSIRVDEDQPQHF
few,.,TRBJ1-2,TRBV27,TGTGCCAGCAGTCCCGAGAACCCAGCCTATAACTATGGCTACACCTTC,CASSPENPAYNYGYTF
.,TRBD2,TRBJ2-7,TRBV10-3,TGTGCCATCAGTGGGGTGGGTAGCGGGAGCCTCTCCTACGAGCAGTACTTC,CAISGVGSGSLSYEQYF
.,.,TRBJ2-7,TRBV14,TGTGCCGGCAGCCGAGAATTAGGGGACGAGCAGTACTTC,CAGSRELGDEQYF
.,TRBD2,TRBJ2-1,TRBV11-3,TGTGCCAGCAGCTTTAGGAGCGGGACCGATGAGCAGTTCTTC,CASSFRSGTDEQFF
.,TRBD2,TRBJ2-7,TRBV7-3,TGTGCCAGCACCCCCCTAGCGGGAGGAAACGAGCAGTACTTC,CASTPLAGGNEQYF
many,.,TRBJ2-5,TRBV7-8,TGTGCCAGCAGCGCCACAAGGCAAGAAGAGACCCAGTACTTC,CASSATRQEETQYF
.,.,TRBJ1-6,TRBV5-4,TGTGCCAGCAGCTTGGATGGTGGGAGGACCCTCCACTTT,CASSLDGGRTLHF
many,.,TRBJ1-1,TRBV7-2,TGTGCCAGCAGCTTAGTATACGGAGGCGCTTTCTTT,CASSLVYGGAFF
once,TRBD2,TRBJ2-1,TRBV20-1,TGCAGCGTAGACCTAGCGGATAACAATGAGCAGTTCTTC,CSVDLADNNEQFF
few,TRBD2,TRBJ2-1,TRBV7-2,TGTGCCAGCGGGGGACTAGCGGATGGAAATACGCAGTTCTTC,CASGGLADGNTQFF
.,.,TRBJ2-5,TRBV7-6,TGTGCCAGCAGCTCCCCGGATGTCGTGTCCCAAGAGACCCAGTACTTC,CASSSPDVVSQETQYF
many,.,TRBJ2-4,TRBV29-1,TGCAGCGTTGAGGCACAGGGAGGGAACATTCAGTACTTC,CSVEAQGGNIQYF
.,TRBD2,TRBJ2-1,TRBV20-1,TGCAGTGCTAGAAGGTCCCTAGCGGACATTAACTCCTACAATGAGCAGTTCTTC,CSARRSLADINSYNEQFF
.,TRBD1,TRBJ1-2,TRBV29-1,TGCAGCGTCACCGGGACAGGGTTTAGTGGCTACACCTTC,CSVTGTGFSGYTF
.,TRBD2,TRBJ2-7,TRBV10-3,TGTGCCATCACCAGCGGGAGGGCCGGAGAGCAGTACTTC,CAITSGRAGEQYF
.,.,TRBJ2-7,TRBV5-1,TGCGCCAGCAGCTTGGCCGGCAGGGAAGTCAACGAGCAGTACTTC,CASSLAGREVNEQYF
.,TRBD2,TRBJ2-7,TRBV20-1,TGCAGTGCTAGTGTGACTAGCGGGAGCCCCTACGAGCAGTACTTC,CSASVTSGSPYEQYF
.,TRBD2,TRBJ2-1,TRBV20-1,TGCGGCGTATCTAGCGGGAGGGCTGACTCCTACAATGAGCAGTTCTTC,CGVSSGRADSYNEQFF
.,TRBD2,TRBJ2-3,TRBV4-1,TGCGCCAGCAGCCAAGAAGCGGGAGGGCCAGATACGCAGTATTTT,CASSQEAGGPDTQYF
many,.,TRBJ1-3,TRBV11-2,TGTGCCAGCAGCTTATCGGGACAAAGGCGAAACACCATATATTTT,CASSLSGQRRNTIYF
many,.,TRBJ2-6,TRBV6-1,TGTGCCAGCAGTGAAAATGGGATTAGGACATCTGGGGCCAACGTCCTGACTTTC,CASSENGIRTSGANVLTF
.,TRBD1,TRBJ1-4,TRBV14,TGTGCCAGCAGCAAACAAATCGGGACAGCGAACGAAAAACTGTTTTTT,CASSKQIGTANEKLFF
.,TRBD1,TRBJ2-1,TRBV5-1,TGCGCCAGCAGCTTGGAGACAGGGAGACGCACAGATACGCAGTTCTTC,CASSLETGRRTDTQFF
many,.,TRBJ1-1,TRBV3-1,TGTGCCAGCAGCCAAGTCGAAAAGGATGAAGCTTTCTTT,CASSQVEKDEAFF
.,TRBD1,TRBJ1-1,TRBV29-1,TGCAGCGTTGATGGACAGGGGGCTTGGACTGAAGCTTTCTTT,CSVDGQGAWTEAFF
.,TRBD1,TRBJ2-7,TRBV7-6,TGTGCCAGCAGCCGGGACAGGGAGTACGAGCAGTACTTC,CASSRDREYEQYF
many,.,TRBJ2-2,TRBV11-3,TGTGCCAGCTCGTGGGAGAACACCGGGGAGCTGTTTTTT,CASSWENTGELFF
many,.,TRBJ2-6,TRBV28,TGTGCCAGCAGTCCGGACAGCTCTGGGGCCAACGTCCTGACTTTC,CASSPDSSGANVLTF
many,TRBD1,TRBJ2-1,TRBV7-2,TGTGCCAGCACCCGCCGCGAGGGGGCAAATGAGCAGTTCTTC,CASTRREGANEQFF
once,TRBD1,TRBJ2-7,TRBV25-1,TGTGCCAGCAGTGATTCCGGGACAGGGGGTGAGCAGTACTTC,CASSDSGTGGEQYF
.,.,TRBJ2-5,TRBV7-2,TGTGCCAGCAGCTCCTACGGCAGTCAAGAGACCCAGTACTTC,CASSSYGSQETQYF
many,.,TRBJ2-5,TRBV15,TGTGCCACCAGCAGAGATGGGGTGGCGGGCGACGAGACCCAGTACTTC,CATSRDGVAGDETQYF
many,TRBD2,TRBJ2-6,TRBV10-3,TGTGCCATCAGTGACCCAGGACTAGCGGGAGTGGCTGGGGCCAACGTCCTGACTTTC,CAISDPGLAGVAGANVLTF
.,TRBD1,TRBJ2-7,TRBV19,TGTGCCAGTACCCGGGGACAGATCGCCTACGAGCAGTACTTC,CASTRGQIAYEQYF
.,TRBD1,TRBJ2-7,TRBV9,TGTGCCAGCAGCGTAGCCGGGACAGGGAGCTCCTACGAGCAGTACTTC,CASSVAGTGSSYEQYF
many,.,TRBJ2-4,TRBV24-1,TGTGCCACCAGTGATCTCGGGTCCCCCTTAGCCAAAAACATTCAGTACTTC,CATSDLGSPLAKNIQYF
medium-sized,.,TRBJ1-2,TRBV29-1,TGCAGCGTTGCGATCCTGACAGGATATCAGGGCTACACCTTC,CSVAILTGYQGYTF
many,TRBD1,TRBJ1-2,TRBV6-1,TGTGCCAGCAGTGAAGCGGGACAGGGACGTCGTGGCTACACCTTC,CASSEAGQGRRGYTF
.,TRBD2,TRBJ2-1,TRBV20-1,TGCAGTCCTCGGGGGAATGGACTAGCGGGGGAGAATGAGCAGTTCTTC,CSPRGNGLAGENEQFF
.,.,TRBJ2-5,TRBV6-1,TGTGCCACGGGCCCGGGCGGTGGTGAGACCCAGTACTTC,CATGPGGGETQYF